Listed here are 27 T cell receptor beta chains from one sample, sequenced in a study of blood T cells in healthy people across ages. Alongside a J-beta primer mix, a sample-barcoded 5' primer served in a second PCR lasting roughly 7 to 12 cycles. TCRdb analysed the 5' RACE reads with MiXCR anew, one entry per CDR3 protein. The table records approximately 960,000 distinct CDR3 sequences, around 29% of them present only once. These sequences were also reported in another study, on T cells of mothers and their children.

The material sequenced was blood. The receptors stem from a woman aged 40 to 49 in good health.

This clonotype was detected once. This chain joins TRBV12-3 or TRBV12-4 and TRBJ2-3; tentatively, D is TRBD1 (7 bases). Deletions cut 5 bases from V and 4 bases from J, with 16 bases between. CDR3 length: 15 residues. The CDR3 region has the DNA TGTGCCAGCAGTCCCTGGCAGGGGGGAGCAGATACGCAGTATTTT. It is translated as CASSPWQGGADTQYF.

This clonotype occurred a few times. V usage is TRBV5-1 and J usage is TRBJ1-6; D is unresolved. This CDR3 region has 16 residues. CDR1 and CDR2 (germline): SGHRS, YFSETQ. Trimming shortened V by 1 base and J by 5 bases, and 13 bases separated the two germline ends. The CDR3 nucleotides read TGCGCCAGCAGCTTGTGGGCACAAAAGGATAATTCACCCCTCCACTTT. Translation: CASSLWAQKDNSPLHF. Full variable domain (outside the CDR3, taken from reference TRBV5-1 and TRBJ1-6): KAGVTQTPRYLIKTRGQQVTLSCSPISGHRSVSWYQQTPGQGLQFLFEYFSETQRNKGNFPGRFSGRQFSNSRSEMNVSTLELGDSALYLCASSLWAQKDNSPLHFGNGTRLTVT.

V is TRBV5-1 and J is TRBJ2-7; D is unclear. The CDR3 sequence is 14 residues long. Between the trimmed V and J ends, which lost 0 bases and 3 bases, there was a span of 10 bases. Germline CDR1 is SGHRS and CDR2 is YFSETQ. The CDR3 here is CASSLGQARYEQYF. CDR3 sequence (DNA): TGCGCCAGCAGCTTGGGGCAGGCCCGCTACGAGCAGTACTTC.

This clonotype has only a few counts. An end of the junction does not agree with germline; a read error may underlie this. The CDR3 protein is CSARDRWRGGCTF. The CDR3 coding sequence is TGCAGTGCTAGAGATAGGTGGAGGGGTGGCTGCACCTTC. The chain combines TRBV20-1 with TRBJ1-2; D is possibly TRBD1 (5 bases). Germline lookup yields CDR1 DFQATT and CDR2 SNEGSKA (reference sequence). The CDR3 covers 13 residues.

The V gene is TRBV28, the J gene TRBJ1-2; D gene unclear. Trimming shortened V by 6 bases and J by 4 bases, and 15 bases separated the two germline ends. The CDR3 is 14 amino acids. Germline CDR1 MDHEN, CDR2 SYDVKM. The CDR3 sequence is CASSQGRPRYGYTF. CDR3 nucleotides: TGTGCCAGCAGCCAAGGCAGGCCTCGCTATGGCTACACCTTC.

There are many counts of this clonotype. The chain joins TRBV6-6 to TRBJ2-4; 7 nucleotides line up with TRBD1. The CDR3 loop spans 16 amino acids. The germline V gene encodes CDR1 MNHNY and CDR2 SVGAGI (reference sequence). V lost 5 bases, J lost 1 base, and 8 bases stayed unmatched. CDR3 sequence reads: CASSGQQGSAKNIQYF. As DNA, the CDR3 is TGTGCCAGCAGTGGGCAACAGGGGTCTGCCAAAAACATTCAGTACTTC.

This chain connects TRBV6-5 to TRBJ1-1; the D gene is possibly TRBD1 (6 bases). CDR1 is MNHEY and CDR2 is SVGAGI in the germline V gene. The CDR3 loop spans 14 amino acids. V was trimmed by 6 bases and J by 2 bases, leaving 13 bases between them. For the CDR3, the DNA is TGTGCCAGCAGGCAGACGACAGGAAACACTGAAGCTTTCTTT. Translation: CASRQTTGNTEAFF.

The rearrangement uses TRBV3-1 and TRBJ1-2; 7 bases match TRBD1. The V gene end was trimmed by 0 bases and the J gene end by 2 bases; junction bases not matched to a gene: 9. CDR3 size: 17 residues. Germline CDR1 and CDR2: LGHDT and YNNKEL (reference sequence). This CDR3 is CASSQDLGDRGNYGYTF. In DNA, the CDR3 is TGTGCCAGCAGCCAAGATCTGGGGGACAGAGGGAACTATGGCTACACCTTC.

This clonotype was observed once. The rearrangement links TRBV7-9 to TRBJ2-7; D remains ambiguous. CDR1 is SEHNR and CDR2 is FQNEAQ in the germline V gene (reference sequence). This CDR3 contains 13 residues. V shed 4 bases and J shed 4 bases, with 11 bases lying between them. The CDR3 protein is CASSSERSYEQYF. The DNA for the CDR3 is TGTGCCAGCAGCTCCGAACGGAGTTACGAGCAGTACTTC.

There are a few counts of this clonotype. The chain carries TRBV3-1 and TRBJ2-3; 10 bases are shared with TRBD2. V gave up 6 bases and J gave up 0 bases; unmatched junction bases: 3. CDR1 and CDR2 (germline): LGHDT, YNNKEL (reference sequence). The CDR3 sequence is 15 residues long. The CDR3 region is CASRRAGGSTDTQYF. CDR3 coding DNA: TGTGCCAGCAGACGAGCGGGGGGGAGCACAGATACGCAGTATTTT.

V gene TRBV27 combines with J gene TRBJ1-5; tentatively, D is TRBD1 (5 bases). Germline V gene data show CDR1 as MNHEY and CDR2 as SMNVEV (reference sequence). Between the trimmed V and J ends, which lost 6 bases and 4 bases, there was a span of 13 bases. The CDR3 has 14 residues. The CDR3 nucleotides read TGTGCCAGCAGGGAGGGGCTAGCAAATCAGCCCCAGCATTTT. It is translated as CASREGLANQPQHF.

This clonotype was counted many times. The genes are TRBV9 and TRBJ1-2, with D perhaps matching TRBD1 (5 bases). CDR1 and CDR2 from the germline V gene are SGDLS and YYNGEE. The CDR3 totals 14 residues. V lost 0 bases, J lost 2 bases, and 8 bases lay in between. The DNA for the CDR3 is TGTGCCAGCAGCGTAGAAGCAGGGAACTATGGCTACACCTTC. Its translation: CASSVEAGNYGYTF.

Concerning this clonotype: A read error may be the cause here, since a much bigger clone is one base away. The rearrangement links TRBV12-3 or TRBV12-4 to TRBJ2-3; D could derive from TRBD1 or TRBD2 (6 bases each). The CDR3 loop spans 11 amino acids. The CDR3 sequence is CARSFGGAQYF. The CDR3 DNA is TGTGCCCGCAGTTTCGGGGGCGCGCAGTATTTT.

The chain links TRBV20-1 to TRBJ1-1; tentatively, D is TRBD1 (5 bases). V dropped 2 bases and J dropped 11 bases, with 12 bases sitting between them. The germline gives CDR1 DFQATT, CDR2 SNEGSKA (reference sequence). The CDR3 covers 11 residues. The CDR3 loop is CSARTAGQAFF. As DNA, the CDR3 is TGCAGTGCTAGAACTGCGGGGCAGGCTTTCTTT.

On this clonotype itself: This may be a read error: a much more frequent sequence differs by one nucleotide. This likely comes from a read error, as the CDR3 has no conserved phenylalanine or tryptophan at its end. This chain uses TRBV9 with TRBJ2-7; D is uncertain. CDR3 length equals 13 residues. CDR1 is SGDLS and CDR2 is YYNGEE in the germline V gene. V dropped 0 bases and J dropped 5 bases, with 9 bases sitting between them. The CDR3, as DNA: TGTGCCAGCAGCGTAGATGTTATGGACGAGCAGTACTGC. Encoded protein: CASSVDVMDEQYC.

This clonotype was seen more than once but under ten times. The chain combines TRBV7-2 with TRBJ1-1, with 8 positions matching TRBD1. V shed 1 base, J shed 5 bases, and the junction held 9 bases outside the gene matches. Germline-derived CDR1 and CDR2 are SGHTA and FQGNSA. This CDR3 spans 16 amino acids. In DNA, the CDR3 is TGTGCCAGCAGCTTAGAGCAGGGGGCGGGTATTACTGAAGCTTTCTTT. It specifies CASSLEQGAGITEAFF. The variable domain in full, with the rest retrieved from reference TRBV7-2 and TRBJ1-1, is GAGVSQSPSNKVTEKGKDVELRCDPISGHTALYWYRQSLGQGLEFLIYFQGNSAPDKSGLPSDRFSAERTGGSVSTLTIQRTQQEDSAVYLCASSLEQGAGITEAFFGQGTRLTVV.

This clonotype was observed at least ten times. This sequence joins TRBV11-1 and TRBJ2-5; 7 bases line up with TRBD1. The CDR3 spans 16 residues. In germline, CDR1 is SGHAT, CDR2 FQDESV (reference sequence). V was pared by 4 bases and J by 4 bases, with 12 bases of the junction left unmatched. CDR3 coding DNA: TGTGCCAGCAGCTCGGAACTGATAAACAGGGGAGAGACCCAGTACTTC. Encoded protein: CASSSELINRGETQYF.

This sequence joins TRBV20-1 and TRBJ2-3; no clear D. Between the trimmed V and J ends, which lost 1 base and 0 bases, there was a span of 11 bases. The germline CDR1 and CDR2 sequences are DFQATT and SNEGSKA (reference sequence). The CDR3 sequence is 15 residues long. The CDR3 nucleotides are TGCAGTGCTAGAGTCCCAGCTACAAGCACAGATACGCAGTATTTT. The encoded protein is CSARVPATSTDTQYF.

The V call is TRBV6-1, the J call TRBJ2-3; possibly TRBD1 or TRBD2 for D (6 bases each). Trimming pared 0 bases from V and 5 bases from J, leaving 12 bases between. The CDR3 is 15 residues long. The V gene's germline CDR1 is MNHNS and CDR2 SASEGT. As DNA, the CDR3 is TGTGCCAGCAGTGAAGCCGGGGGCCAGGTAGATACGCAGTATTTT. This encodes CASSEAGGQVDTQYF.

This clonotype appeared a few times. The rearrangement joins TRBV5-1 to TRBJ1-1, with D unclear. Trimming removed 0 bases from V and 2 bases from J, with 11 bases in between. Per germline, CDR1 SGHRS and CDR2 YFSETQ. The CDR3 totals 15 residues. The CDR3 DNA follows: TGCGCCAGCAGCTTGGATCCAGGAACAAACACTGAAGCTTTCTTT. Translating gives CASSLDPGTNTEAFF.

CDR3 sequence reads: CASSSFQGGEAFF. CDR3 in DNA: TGTGCCAGCAGCTCGTTCCAGGGAGGTGAAGCTTTCTTT. V and J are TRBV7-2 and TRBJ1-1, with TRBD1 as a possible D gene (5 bases). This CDR3 is built from 13 residues. Germline lookup yields CDR1 SGHTA and CDR2 FQGNSA. Trimming stripped 4 bases from V and 7 bases from J, with 13 bases between.

This clonotype came up a few times. J is TRBJ1-5 and V is TRBV28; 11 bases match TRBD1. Trimming at V came to 4 bases and at J to 5 bases, leaving 4 bases not matched to a gene. Per the germline V gene, CDR1 is MDHEN and CDR2 is SYDVKM. The CDR3 consists of 15 residues. As DNA, the CDR3 is TGTGCCAGCAGTTGGGGACAGGGGGTATATCAGCCCCAGCATTTT. It specifies CASSWGQGVYQPQHF.

V is TRBV4-1 and J is TRBJ1-1; the D gene is possibly TRBD1 (5 bases). This CDR3 has 16 residues. The ends were cut back, 1 base at V and 0 bases at J, with 12 bases in the middle. In germline, CDR1 is MGHRA, CDR2 YSYEKL. The CDR3, as DNA: TGCGCCAGCAGCCAAGCGGGACGGGCCCTGAACACTGAAGCTTTCTTT. Its translation is CASSQAGRALNTEAFF.

The chain employs TRBV3-1 and TRBJ2-1; D may be TRBD1 or TRBD2 (5 bases each). The end of the DNA fits TRBJ2-7 better, so the J call may be wrong. This CDR3 is 14 amino acids long. The germline V gene encodes CDR1 LGHDT and CDR2 YNNKEL (reference sequence). CDR3 sequence reads: CASSLWDGNNEQYF. DNA of the CDR3: TGTGCCAGCAGCCTTTGGGACGGAAACAATGAGCAGTACTTC.

The V gene is TRBV19, the J gene TRBJ1-1, with D uncertain. Trimming left V 4 bases short and J 0 bases short, with 27 bases between. The CDR3 extends over 20 amino acids. Germline V gene lookup returns CDR1 LNHDA and CDR2 SQIVND (reference sequence). CDR3 amino acids: CASSTPLLTSHQLMNTEAFF. The CDR3 nucleotides read TGTGCCAGTAGTACCCCTTTACTGACTAGTCACCAGCTTATGAACACTGAAGCTTTCTTT. The full variable domain, its missing parts supplied by reference TRBV19 and TRBJ1-1, is DGGITQSPKYLFRKEGQNVTLSCEQNLNHDAMYWYRQDPGQGLRLIYYSQIVNDFQKGDIAEGYSVSREKKESFPLTVTSAQKNPTAFYLCASSTPLLTSHQLMNTEAFFGQGTRLTVV.

With respect to this clonotype: Germline and junction disagree at one end, which may indicate a read error. The rearrangement uses TRBV6-6 and TRBJ2-7, with 8 bases identical to TRBD1. Germline V gene lookup returns CDR1 MNHNY and CDR2 SVGAGI (reference sequence). The CDR3 extends over 14 amino acids. DNA for the CDR3: TGTGCCCGCAGTAGTCAGGGGGCGCAGTACGAGCAGTACTTC. Its protein is CARSSQGAQYEQYF.

This clonotype occurred many times. The rearrangement links TRBV3-1 to TRBJ2-7; D remains ambiguous. The germline V and J ends were trimmed by 1 base and 7 bases, with 5 bases remaining between them. The CDR3 totals 11 residues. Germline V CDR1 and CDR2: LGHDT, YNNKEL (reference sequence). This CDR3 reads CASSQGIEQYF. The CDR3 DNA sequence: TGTGCCAGCAGCCAAGGGATTGAGCAGTACTTC.